One and the same sample provided the 8 T cell receptor beta chains below, sequenced in a study of blood T cell repertoires in COVID-19. Sequenced by immunoSEQ multiplex PCR; TCRdb stores in-frame clones only, minus some. The data hold some 140,000 clones, with about 81% observed a single time. The sequenced material came from PBMCs or T cells enriched from blood (not recorded which). These receptors originate from a man in his forties with acute COVID-19.

This chain joins TRBV27 and TRBJ2-7; 10 bases are a match to TRBD1. V was pared by 6 bases and J by 3 bases, with 8 bases of the junction left unmatched. From germline, CDR1 is MNHEY and CDR2 SMNVEV (reference sequence). The length of the CDR3 is 15 residues. CDR3 amino acids: CASSLSGQGFYEQYF. In DNA, the CDR3 is TGTGCCAGCAGCCTCTCGGGACAGGGGTTCTACGAGCAGTACTTC.

V gene TRBV11-3 combines with J gene TRBJ2-1, with TRBD1 as a possible D gene (6 bases). Between the trimmed V and J ends, which lost 5 bases and 7 bases, there was a span of 12 bases. The CDR3 runs to 13 residues. CDR1 and CDR2 (germline): SGHNT, YENEEA. The CDR3 nucleotides read TGTGCCAGCAGCCCTTTGGGGGCAAATGAGCAGTTCTTC. This translates into CASSPLGANEQFF.

This clone was observed a handful of times. This chain links TRBV7-2 with TRBJ1-2; tentatively, D is TRBD1 (6 bases). Germline CDR1 and CDR2: SGHTA and FQGNSA. This CDR3 spans 14 amino acids. Deletions cut 1 base from V and 6 bases from J, with 12 bases between. The CDR3 here is CASSLVQGKNGYTF. The CDR3 DNA sequence: TGTGCCAGCAGCTTAGTTCAGGGGAAGAATGGCTACACCTTC. Drawing the rest from reference TRBV7-2 and TRBJ1-2, the complete variable domain is GAGVSQSPSNKVTEKGKDVELRCDPISGHTALYWYRQSLGQGLEFLIYFQGNSAPDKSGLPSDRFSAERTGGSVSTLTIQRTQQEDSAVYLCASSLVQGKNGYTFGSGTRLTVV.

In DNA, the CDR3 is TGTGCCAGCAGCTTAGGAACTAGCGGGAGAACAAATGAGCAGTTCTTC. Translation gives CASSLGTSGRTNEQFF. The chain couples TRBV7-9 to TRBJ2-1; 11 nucleotides agree with TRBD2. The CDR3 runs 16 residues. CDR1 SEHNR and CDR2 FQNEAQ come from the germline V gene (reference sequence). The V segment lost 1 base and the J segment 7 bases; nucleotides outside the gene matches: 6.

J is TRBJ2-1 and V is TRBV19, with D possibly matching TRBD2 (6 bases). Trimming left V 7 bases short and J 4 bases short, with 17 bases between. The CDR3 has 15 amino acids. Germline V lookup: CDR1 LNHDA, CDR2 SQIVND (reference sequence). DNA for the CDR3: TGTGCCAGTACTCCCCTAGCGACCGAATACAATGAGCAGTTCTTC. Translation gives CASTPLATEYNEQFF.

This clone was detected only a few times. V usage is TRBV12-3 or TRBV12-4 and J usage is TRBJ2-1, with D possibly TRBD2 on 6 matching bases. This CDR3 spans 12 amino acids. V shed 7 bases and J shed 9 bases, with 13 bases lying between them. The CDR3: CASTKGAGEQFF. The CDR3 DNA reads as TGTGCCAGCACCAAGGGAGCGGGTGAGCAGTTCTTC.

This clone was seen only once. The genes are TRBV5-1 and TRBJ2-7; 7 nucleotides agree with TRBD1. This CDR3 has 14 residues. Germline V gives CDR1 SGHRS, CDR2 YFSETQ. V dropped 5 bases and J dropped 7; count of bases not matched to a gene: 12. CDR3 bases: TGCGCCAGCAGTCCTGAGGGGGACAGCCAAGAGCAGTACTTC. The encoded protein is CASSPEGDSQEQYF.

The chain carries TRBV2 and TRBJ1-5; 8 positions match TRBD1. Germline CDR1 reads SNHLY; CDR2 reads FYNNEI. The CDR3 contains 15 residues. J gave up 0 bases and V 7 bases, and 5 bases lay outside the gene matches. The CDR3 nucleotides are TGTGCCAGCACCTTAGACAGGGGTAGCAATCAGCCCCAGCATTTT. Its protein product is CASTLDRGSNQPQHF. Full variable domain (outside the CDR3, taken from reference TRBV2 and TRBJ1-5): EPEVTQTPSHQVTQMGQEVILRCVPISNHLYFYWYRQILGQKVEFLVSFYNNEISEKSEIFDDQFSVERPDGSNFTLKIRSTKLEDSAMYFCASTLDRGSNQPQHFGDGTRLSIL.